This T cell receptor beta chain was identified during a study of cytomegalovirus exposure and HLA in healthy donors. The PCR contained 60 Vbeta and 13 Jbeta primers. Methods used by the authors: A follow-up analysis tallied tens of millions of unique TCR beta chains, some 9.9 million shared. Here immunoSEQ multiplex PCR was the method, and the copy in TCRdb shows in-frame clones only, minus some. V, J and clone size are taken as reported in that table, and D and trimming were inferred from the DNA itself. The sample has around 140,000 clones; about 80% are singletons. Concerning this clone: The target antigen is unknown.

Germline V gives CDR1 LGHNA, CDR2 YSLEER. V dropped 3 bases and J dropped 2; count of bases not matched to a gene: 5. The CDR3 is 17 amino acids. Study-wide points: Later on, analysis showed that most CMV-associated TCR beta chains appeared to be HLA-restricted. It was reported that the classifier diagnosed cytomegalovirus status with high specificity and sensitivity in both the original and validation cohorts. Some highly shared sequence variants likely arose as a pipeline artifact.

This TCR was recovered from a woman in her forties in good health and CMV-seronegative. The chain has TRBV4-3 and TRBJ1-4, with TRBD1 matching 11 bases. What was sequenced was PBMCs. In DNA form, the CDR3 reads TGCGCCAGCAGCCAGGGGACAGGGGGGTTCACTAATGAAAAACTGTTTTTT. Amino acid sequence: CASSQGTGGFTNEKLFF.